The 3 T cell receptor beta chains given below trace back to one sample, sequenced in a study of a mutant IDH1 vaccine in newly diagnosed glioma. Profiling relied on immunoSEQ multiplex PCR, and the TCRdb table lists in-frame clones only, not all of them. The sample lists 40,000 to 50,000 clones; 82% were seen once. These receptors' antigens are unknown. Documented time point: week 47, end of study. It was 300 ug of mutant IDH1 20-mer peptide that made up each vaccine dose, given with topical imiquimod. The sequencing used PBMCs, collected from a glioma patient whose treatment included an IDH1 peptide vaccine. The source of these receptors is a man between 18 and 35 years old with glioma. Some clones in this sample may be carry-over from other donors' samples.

CDR3 in amino acids: CASSGTGRDEQFF. The CDR3 DNA reads TGTGCCAGCAGCGGGACAGGGAGGGATGAGCAGTTCTTC. The gene calls are TRBV6-5 and TRBJ2-1, with 9 bases that match TRBD1. Germline assignment: CDR1 MNHEY and CDR2 SVGAGI. The CDR3 has 13 amino acids. Trimming took 6 bases from V and 8 from J; bases not matched to a gene: 5.

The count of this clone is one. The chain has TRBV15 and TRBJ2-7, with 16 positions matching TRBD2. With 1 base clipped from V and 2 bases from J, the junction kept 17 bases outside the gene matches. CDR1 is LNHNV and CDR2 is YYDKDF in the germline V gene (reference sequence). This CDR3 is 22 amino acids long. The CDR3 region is CATSRGDWPGTSGRASPYEQYF. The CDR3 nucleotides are TGTGCCACCAGCAGAGGAGACTGGCCGGGGACTAGCGGGAGGGCTTCCCCCTACGAGCAGTACTTC.

The chain's CDR3 is CASSADRNQPQHF. For the CDR3, the DNA is TGTGCCAGCAGCGCGGACAGGAATCAGCCCCAGCATTTT. The gene calls are TRBV7-2 and TRBJ1-5; 7 bases match TRBD1. CDR3 length: 13 amino acids. The V gene's germline CDR1 is SGHTA and CDR2 FQGNSA. The junction had 2 bases not matched to a gene; V was cut back by 5 bases and J by 4 bases. Based on the CDR3 plus reference TRBV7-2 and TRBJ1-5, the full variable domain is GAGVSQSPSNKVTEKGKDVELRCDPISGHTALYWYRQSLGQGLEFLIYFQGNSAPDKSGLPSDRFSAERTGGSVSTLTIQRTQQEDSAVYLCASSADRNQPQHFGDGTRLSIL.